This T cell receptor beta chain was identified in a study of blood T cells in healthy people across ages. This clonotype was seen once. The antigen remains undetermined. The CDR3 length is 15 residues. CDR1 is ENHRY, CDR2 SYGVKD, per germline. V was clipped by 2 bases and J by 0 bases; unmatched bases: 0. For the second PCR, which ran for about 6 to 11 cycles, a sample-barcoded 5' primer and a J-beta primer mix were used. MiXCR, applied by TCRdb to the 5' RACE reads, yields one record per CDR3 protein. The data show fewer than 750,000 distinct CDR3 sequences, 47% seen once. Overall study findings and caveats: With unsorted PBMCs, a conclusive comparison of naive versus antigen-experienced cells was not possible. A roughly linear age-dependent decrease characterized TCR beta diversity per million T cells.

Per sample, a minimum of 6.5 million PBMCs were isolated. This chain links TRBV10-3 with TRBJ1-4, with 7 bases aligning to TRBD1. The specimen sequenced was blood. This TCR was sampled from an elderly man in good health. This CDR3 is CAISETGATNEKLFF. In nucleotides, the CDR3 is TGTGCCATCAGTGAGACAGGGGCAACTAATGAAAAACTGTTTTTT.